The 16 T cell receptor beta chains given below trace back to one sample, sequenced in a study of blood T cells in healthy people across ages. Combining a sample-barcoded 5' primer with a J-beta primer mix, a second PCR ran for about 6 to 11 cycles. TCRdb recomputed calls from the 5' RACE reads with MiXCR, one row per CDR3 protein. This sample has fewer than 950,000 distinct CDR3 sequences, with 53% found just once. Sample: blood. The receptors were sampled from a man older than 75 in good health.

V is TRBV29-1 and J is TRBJ2-7; tentatively, D is TRBD1 (6 bases). Germline V gene data show CDR1 as SQVTM and CDR2 as ANQGSEA. This CDR3 has 13 amino acids. Between the trimmed V and J ends, which lost 5 bases and 3 bases, there was a span of 14 bases. The CDR3 loop reads CSVQQGTIYEQYF. CDR3 coding DNA: TGCAGCGTTCAGCAGGGGACCATCTACGAGCAGTACTTC.

This chain joins TRBV19 and TRBJ1-5; no clear D. There are 15 residues in the CDR3. Germline CDR1 is LNHDA and CDR2 is SQIVND (reference sequence). Trimming took off 7 bases at V and 1 base at J, with 14 bases between the two ends. CDR3 DNA: TGTGCCAGTAAAACCTTGGCGGGGAGCAATCAGCCCCAGCATTTT. Its protein is CASKTLAGSNQPQHF.

The rearrangement links TRBV5-1 to TRBJ2-5; TRBD1 is a possible D gene (5 bases). The J call may be in error: the DNA end matches TRBJ2-7 better. Germline assignment: CDR1 SGHRS and CDR2 YFSETQ. This CDR3 comprises 14 residues. The CDR3 loop reads CASSAGFSTYEQYF. The CDR3 bases are TGCGCCAGCAGTGCAGGGTTTTCGACCTACGAGCAGTACTTC.

In its sample, this clonotype was seen a few times. The CDR3 coding sequence is TGTGCCGTATCCCAGGGAGGGGCCAAAAACATTCAGTACTTC. It encodes CAVSQGGAKNIQYF. The chain couples TRBV27 to TRBJ2-4; TRBD2 matches at 7 bases. The germline CDR1 and CDR2 sequences are MNHEY and SMNVEV (reference sequence). Unmatched junction bases numbered 8, after V lost 11 bases and J lost 1 base. The length of the CDR3 is 14 residues.

The chain employs TRBV20-1 and TRBJ2-4; TRBD2 matches at 12 bases. The assigned J gene may be wrong: the sequence end matches TRBJ2-7 better. Germline values: CDR1 DFQATT, CDR2 SNEGSKA (reference sequence). The CDR3 has 17 amino acids. In DNA form, the CDR3 reads TGCAGTGCCAATGGACTAGCGGGGAGAGGTATTGACTACGAGCAGTACTTC. This encodes CSANGLAGRGIDYEQYF.

V gene TRBV7-2 combines with J gene TRBJ2-3; 7 positions match TRBD2. The germline gives CDR1 SGHTA, CDR2 FQGNSA. V was clipped by 1 base and J by 4 bases; unmatched bases: 8. The CDR3 covers 16 residues. The CDR3 nucleotides read TGTGCCAGCAGCTTAGGTGGAGGGAGGGCCCCAGATACGCAGTATTTT. This codes for CASSLGGGRAPDTQYF.

This clonotype was picked up a small number of times. The V call is TRBV12-3 or TRBV12-4, the J call TRBJ2-3, with TRBD2 matching 8 bases. V shed 5 bases, J shed 3 bases, and the junction held 13 bases outside the gene matches. This CDR3 is built from 17 residues. The CDR3 bases are TGTGCCAGCAGTCCCCTAGGGAGCGGGAGAAGTACAGATACGCAGTATTTT. This translates into CASSPLGSGRSTDTQYF.

This clonotype has a handful of counts. This sequence joins TRBV28 and TRBJ1-1; D is unresolved. CDR1 and CDR2 from the germline V gene are MDHEN and SYDVKM. This CDR3 is 11 amino acids long. Here the CDR3 reads CVSAGNTEAFF. CDR3 nucleotides: TGTGTCTCGGCGGGAAACACTGAAGCTTTCTTT.

The genes are TRBV5-4 and TRBJ2-3; 16 positions agree with TRBD2. Germline CDR1 SGHNT, CDR2 YYREEE (reference sequence). This CDR3 region has 20 residues. V dropped 1 base and J dropped 14; count of bases not matched to a gene: 22. The CDR3 coding sequence is TGTGCCAGCAGCTTGAGCCAGGGACTAGCGGGAGGGCCGGGACACGGATACGCGTATTTT. It translates to CASSLSQGLAGGPGHGYAYF.

The chain uses TRBV18 and TRBJ2-5; D remains ambiguous. This CDR3 comprises 11 residues. Looked up from germline, CDR1 is KGHSH and CDR2 is LQKENI. The V end was cut by 6 bases, the J end by 11 bases, with 13 bases between. The CDR3 protein is CASSRKEEQYF. In DNA form, the CDR3 reads TGTGCCAGCTCCCGAAAAGAGGAGCAGTACTTC.

The CDR3 protein is CASGPREGLSDTQYF. CDR3 nucleotides: TGCGCCAGCGGACCCCGGGAGGGCTTATCAGATACGCAGTATTTT. V is TRBV5-1 and J is TRBJ2-3, with TRBD2 matching over 8 bases. Germline V gives CDR1 SGHRS, CDR2 YFSETQ. J was trimmed by 4 bases and V by 7 bases; bases with no gene match: 11. The CDR3 runs 15 residues.

This chain connects TRBV5-1 to TRBJ2-4, with TRBD1 identical over 10 bases. Trimming removed 0 bases from V and 2 bases from J; junction bases left unmatched: 17. Germline lookup yields CDR1 SGHRS and CDR2 YFSETQ. CDR3 length equals 21 residues. CDR3 residues: CASSLVPRGTGESWTKNIQYF. The CDR3 region has the DNA TGCGCCAGCAGCTTGGTACCCCGCGGGACAGGGGAGAGTTGGACCAAAAACATTCAGTACTTC.

The V and J genes are TRBV7-9 and TRBJ2-1; D remains ambiguous. The CDR3 is 16 amino acids. Germline assignment: CDR1 SEHNR and CDR2 FQNEAQ (reference sequence). V was cut by 5 bases and J by 0 bases, with 14 bases left in between. The chain's CDR3 is CASSPLGLSSYNEQFF. The CDR3, as DNA: TGTGCCAGCAGCCCCCTCGGCCTGAGCTCCTACAATGAGCAGTTCTTC.

The chain joins TRBV28 to TRBJ2-4; TRBD2 agrees at 8 bases. This CDR3 has 17 residues. Germline CDR1 and CDR2: MDHEN and SYDVKM. J was trimmed by 9 bases and V by 4 bases; bases with no gene match: 17. The CDR3 DNA reads TGTGCCAGCAGTTGGGTACGCCCCGGGAGCGGGGGCTCCATTCAGTACTTC. It is translated as CASSWVRPGSGGSIQYF.

V gene TRBV29-1 combines with J gene TRBJ2-5; the D gene is possibly TRBD2 (5 bases). V dropped 2 bases and J dropped 4 bases, with 11 bases sitting between them. The CDR3 has 13 amino acids. The germline V gene encodes CDR1 SQVTM and CDR2 ANQGSEA. CDR3 nucleotides: TGCAGCGTTGAAAGGCATGAGGGAGAGACCCAGTACTTC. This encodes CSVERHEGETQYF.

This clonotype was seen a handful of times. The chain uses TRBV7-2 and TRBJ1-1, with 7 bases that match TRBD1. J was trimmed by 2 bases and V by 5 bases; bases with no gene match: 8. This CDR3 is 15 amino acids long. Germline V gene lookup returns CDR1 SGHTA and CDR2 FQGNSA. The CDR3 reads CASSTRQGINTEAFF. CDR3 in DNA: TGTGCCAGCAGCACCCGACAGGGAATAAACACTGAAGCTTTCTTT.